The sequence of this TCR beta chain was determined in a study of T cell responses to AZD1222 COVID-19 vaccine. General study findings and limits: Two AZD1222 doses significantly raised spike-specific TCR breadth and depth over controls. Repertoires were collected only later (after the peak T cell response had occurred).

Here immunoSEQ multiplex PCR was the method, and the copy in TCRdb shows in-frame clones only, minus some. Of roughly 150,000 clones in the sample, approximately 88% were seen once. CDR3 length equals 15 residues. Looked up from germline, CDR1 is MNHEY and CDR2 is SVGEGT. Deletions cut 2 bases from V and 0 bases from J, with 9 bases between. A note on this clone: Its target is not known.

The material sequenced was peripheral blood, taken on day 0 of MenACWY control vaccination. This sequence was found in an adult in good health. The chain uses TRBV6-2 or TRBV6-3 and TRBJ2-3; D perhaps matches TRBD2 (5 bases). The CDR3 region has the DNA TGTGCCAGCAGTTACGTCGGGGTCAGCACAGATACGCAGTATTTT. Amino acids: CASSYVGVSTDTQYF.